This T cell receptor (beta chain) originates from a study of blood T cell repertoires in COVID-19. Measured with immunoSEQ multiplex PCR; TCRdb has only the in-frame clones, and not every one. The sample yields 95,000 to 130,000 clones, around nine tenths seen once. The sample consisted of peripheral blood. This receptor was taken from a human donor with active COVID-19. The donor label of this sample is uncertain.

The CDR3 nucleotides are TGTGCCAGCAGCCAAGTCCTACACAATGAGCAGTTCTTC. This codes for CASSQVLHNEQFF. The rearrangement links TRBV4-2 to TRBJ2-1; D uncertain. V lost 1 base and J 5 bases, leaving 6 bases between the germline ends. The CDR3 totals 13 residues. CDR1 is LGHNA, CDR2 YNFKEQ, per germline.